A single sample is the source of the 22 T cell receptor beta chains below, sequenced in a study of T cell responses to AZD1222 COVID-19 vaccine. This table comes from immunoSEQ multiplex PCR, and its TCRdb copy is limited to in-frame clones, with some not included. This table holds 150,000 or so clones, over 90% found once. Sequencing was performed on peripheral blood, taken 28 days after the second AZD1222 dose. These receptors were taken from an adult who received the AZD1222 COVID-19 vaccine.

The gene calls are TRBV10-2 and TRBJ2-1, with TRBD2 identical over 7 bases. This CDR3 has 15 residues. Unmatched junction bases numbered 7, after V lost 4 bases and J lost 4 bases. Germline CDR1 is WSHSY and CDR2 is SAAADI. The CDR3: CASSATGTMYNEQFF. The DNA of the CDR3 is TGCGCCAGCAGTGCCACCGGGACTATGTACAATGAGCAGTTCTTC.

V usage is TRBV15 and J usage is TRBJ1-3; the D gene is possibly TRBD1 (6 bases). CDR3 size: 15 residues. The ends were cut back, 5 bases at V and 2 bases at J, with 13 bases in the middle. Germline CDR1 is LNHNV and CDR2 is YYDKDF (reference sequence). CDR3 sequence (DNA): TGTGCCACCAGCGACAGGAGTAGAGCTGGAAACACCATATATTTT. This sequence encodes CATSDRSRAGNTIYF.

The chain employs TRBV18 and TRBJ1-6; D not resolved. The CDR3 extends over 13 amino acids. Per the germline V gene, CDR1 is KGHSH and CDR2 is LQKENI. With 2 bases removed from V and 7 bases from J, the gap between germline ends came to 6 bases. The CDR3 region is CASSPGGNSPLHF. CDR3 DNA sequence: TGTGCCAGCTCACCAGGAGGGAATTCACCCCTCCACTTT.

This clone occurred once. The chain links TRBV6-5 to TRBJ2-7; D is uncertain. Germline V gene lookup returns CDR1 MNHEY and CDR2 SVGAGI. The germline V and J ends were trimmed by 0 bases and 3 bases, with 6 bases remaining between them. This CDR3 contains 13 residues. CDR3 protein: CASSYSGHYEQYF. The CDR3 nucleotides read TGTGCCAGCAGTTACTCGGGCCACTACGAGCAGTACTTC.

This clone showed up just once. The V gene is TRBV21-1, the J gene TRBJ2-4; no check of the table's D call, TRBD2, against the DNA was made. TRBV21-1 is noted as a pseudogene. This CDR3 is built from 14 residues. CDR3 in amino acids: CASRGAGARNIQYF. In nucleotides, the CDR3 is TGTGCCAGCAGGGGAGCGGGGGCTCGGAACATTCAGTACTTC.

This clone has just a few counts. The rearrangement joins TRBV19 to TRBJ1-5; D unclear. This CDR3 has 15 residues. Looked up from germline, CDR1 is LNHDA and CDR2 is SQIVND (reference sequence). Trimming stripped 3 bases from V and 2 bases from J, with 11 bases between. The DNA for the CDR3 is TGTGCCAGTAGTATTTCAGGCTTCGGCAATCAGCCCCAGCATTTT. Amino acid sequence: CASSISGFGNQPQHF.

This chain links TRBV6-2 or TRBV6-3 with TRBJ2-1, with a weak D call TRBD2 (6 bases). The germline V gene encodes CDR1 MNHEY and CDR2 SVGEGT. Deletions cut 1 base from V and 6 bases from J, with 7 bases between. The length of the CDR3 is 13 residues. CDR3: CASSYFSGNEQFF. CDR3 coding DNA: TGTGCCAGCAGTTACTTTAGCGGCAATGAGCAGTTCTTC.

The chain combines TRBV4-1 with TRBJ2-1, with TRBD2 matching over 7 bases. The CDR3 length is 15 residues. The germline V gene has CDR1 MGHRA and CDR2 YSYEKL. J lost 2 bases, V lost 4 bases, and 5 bases had no gene match. The CDR3 loop reads CASSRMAGAYNEQFF. In DNA form, the CDR3 reads TGCGCCAGCAGCCGAATGGCGGGAGCCTACAATGAGCAGTTCTTC.

V and J are TRBV28 and TRBJ2-7; 7 bases are shared with TRBD2. The CDR3 totals 16 residues. CDR1 is MDHEN and CDR2 is SYDVKM in the germline V gene. The trim removed 6 bases at V and 3 bases at J, leaving 14 bases unmatched. The CDR3 loop is CASRQRDDETYYEQYF. CDR3 DNA sequence: TGTGCCAGCAGACAGCGGGACGACGAGACGTACTACGAGCAGTACTTC.

This chain joins TRBV18 and TRBJ1-5; D might be TRBD1 (5 bases). Germline V gene data show CDR1 as KGHSH and CDR2 as LQKENI. Trimming cost V 5 bases and J 5 bases, with 10 bases left between them. The CDR3 runs 13 residues. CDR3 nucleotide sequence: TGTGCCAGCTCAAGCTCCAGGGATCAGCCCCAGCATTTT. It translates to CASSSSRDQPQHF.

This clone was counted once. The chain carries TRBV7-9 and TRBJ2-1; the match to TRBD2 covers 9 bases. This CDR3 has 16 amino acids. The J segment lost 2 bases and the V segment lost 2 bases, leaving 4 bases of the junction unmatched. CDR1 and CDR2 from the germline V gene are SEHNR and FQNEAQ (reference sequence). CDR3: CASSLTSGYTYNEQFF. CDR3 in DNA: TGTGCCAGCAGCTTAACTAGCGGGTACACCTACAATGAGCAGTTCTTC.

The V gene is TRBV3-1 (or the pseudogene TRBV3-2), the J gene TRBJ1-2; D remains ambiguous. CDR1 is LGHDT and CDR2 is YNNKEL in the germline V gene (reference sequence). Trimming pared 0 bases from V and 10 bases from J, leaving 18 bases between. The CDR3 is made up of 15 amino acids. The CDR3 reads CASSQDLGSGGSYTF. CDR3 nucleotide sequence: TGTGCCAGCAGCCAAGATCTGGGTTCGGGAGGGTCCTACACCTTC.

The chain couples TRBV7-8 to TRBJ2-5; D possibly corresponds to TRBD2 (5 bases). With 2 bases removed from V and 10 bases from J, the gap between germline ends came to 11 bases. Germline V CDR1 and CDR2: SGHVS, FQNEAQ. The length of the CDR3 is 12 residues. The DNA for the CDR3 is TGTGCCAGCAGCTTACGGGGAAAGGACCAGTACTTC. This sequence encodes CASSLRGKDQYF. The variable domain in full, with the rest retrieved from reference TRBV7-8 and TRBJ2-5, is GAGVSQSPRYKVAKRGQDVALRCDPISGHVSLFWYQQALGQGPEFLTYFQNEAQLDKSGLPSDRFFAERPEGSVSTLKIQRTQQEDSAVYLCASSLRGKDQYFGPGTRLLVL.

The V call is TRBV28, the J call TRBJ1-3; no definite D call. There are 15 residues in the CDR3. Germline CDR1 MDHEN, CDR2 SYDVKM. V was cut by 5 bases and J by 0 bases, with 11 bases left in between. CDR3 loop: CASSPPFRSGNTIYF. CDR3 DNA sequence: TGTGCCAGCAGTCCCCCCTTTCGCTCTGGAAACACCATATATTTT.

The chain links TRBV3-1 (or the pseudogene TRBV3-2) to TRBJ2-7; D is possibly TRBD1 (6 bases). The germline V gene has CDR1 LGHDT and CDR2 YNNKEL (reference sequence). The CDR3 covers 16 residues. V was pared by 5 bases and J by 2 bases, with 19 bases between. The DNA for the CDR3 is TGTGCCAGCAGCAAACGAAACAGGGCATCTCCCTACGAGCAGTACTTC. This encodes CASSKRNRASPYEQYF.

The chain employs TRBV7-2 and TRBJ1-3; D remains ambiguous. The CDR3 is 16 amino acids. With 1 base removed from V and 0 bases from J, the gap between germline ends came to 10 bases. The germline V gene encodes CDR1 SGHTA and CDR2 FQGNSA. This CDR3 is CASSLVGQVSGNTIYF. CDR3 DNA sequence: TGTGCCAGCAGCTTAGTTGGGCAGGTCTCTGGAAACACCATATATTTT.

The rearrangement joins TRBV4-3 to TRBJ1-2, with D hard to call. Trimming stripped 1 base from V and 2 bases from J, with 11 bases between. The CDR3 spans 15 residues. Per germline, CDR1 LGHNA and CDR2 YSLEER. This chain's CDR3 is CASSQAPGTNYGYTF. For the CDR3, the DNA is TGCGCCAGCAGCCAAGCCCCAGGAACGAACTATGGCTACACCTTC.

CDR3 residues: CASSTRQGNTIYF. The DNA of the CDR3 is TGTGCCAGCAGCACTCGACAGGGAAACACCATATATTTT. This rearrangement joins TRBV9 to TRBJ1-3; D is possibly TRBD1 (5 bases). The CDR3 runs 13 residues. V lost 4 bases and J lost 4, with 9 bases in between. CDR1 SGDLS and CDR2 YYNGEE come from the germline V gene.

This rearrangement joins TRBV28 to TRBJ2-6, with D possibly TRBD2 on 6 matching bases. V lost 10 bases and J 1 base, leaving 20 bases between the germline ends. Germline CDR1 is MDHEN and CDR2 is SYDVKM. This CDR3 is built from 17 residues. The CDR3 nucleotides are TGTGCCACCAGAGTACGGGGGATTGATTCTGGGGCCAACGTCCTGACTTTC. This translates into CATRVRGIDSGANVLTF.

This clone was seen a single time. This chain joins TRBV19 and TRBJ1-6; D possibly corresponds to TRBD1 (5 bases). This CDR3 contains 15 residues. Germline V gene data show CDR1 as LNHDA and CDR2 as SQIVND (reference sequence). V dropped 1 base and J dropped 8 bases, with 12 bases sitting between them. The CDR3 DNA is TGTGCCAGTAGTATAGGTAGGGGCGCTGATTCACCCCTCCACTTT. Residues: CASSIGRGADSPLHF.

The V call is TRBV4-1, the J call TRBJ1-6; D remains ambiguous. The CDR3 has 15 amino acids. V lost 1 base, J lost 5 bases, and 9 bases lay in between. The V gene's germline CDR1 is MGHRA and CDR2 YSYEKL. CDR3 protein: CASSQGTAHNSPLHF. In DNA, the CDR3 is TGCGCCAGCAGCCAAGGAACGGCCCATAATTCACCCCTCCACTTT.

In its sample, this clone was seen once. This rearrangement joins TRBV10-3 to TRBJ2-5; no clear D. The V and J ends lost 2 bases and 2 bases respectively, with 6 bases between them. Germline CDR1 and CDR2: ENHRY and SYGVKD. The CDR3 totals 13 residues. DNA for the CDR3: TGTGCCATCAGTGAGGACGGACAAGAGACCCAGTACTTC. Encoded protein: CAISEDGQETQYF.